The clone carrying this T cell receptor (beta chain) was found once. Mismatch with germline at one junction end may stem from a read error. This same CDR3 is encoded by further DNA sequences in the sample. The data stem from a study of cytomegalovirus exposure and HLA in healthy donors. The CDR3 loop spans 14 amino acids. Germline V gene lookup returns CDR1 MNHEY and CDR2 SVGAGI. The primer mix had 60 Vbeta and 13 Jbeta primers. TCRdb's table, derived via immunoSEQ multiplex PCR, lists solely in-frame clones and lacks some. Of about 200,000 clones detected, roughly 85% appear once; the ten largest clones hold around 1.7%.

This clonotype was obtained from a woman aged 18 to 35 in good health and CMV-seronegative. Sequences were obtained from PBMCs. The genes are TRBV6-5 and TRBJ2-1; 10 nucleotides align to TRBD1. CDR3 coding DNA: TGTGCCAGCCGGCCGGACAGGGGGGTCAATGAACAGTTCTTC. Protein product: CASRPDRGVNEQFF.